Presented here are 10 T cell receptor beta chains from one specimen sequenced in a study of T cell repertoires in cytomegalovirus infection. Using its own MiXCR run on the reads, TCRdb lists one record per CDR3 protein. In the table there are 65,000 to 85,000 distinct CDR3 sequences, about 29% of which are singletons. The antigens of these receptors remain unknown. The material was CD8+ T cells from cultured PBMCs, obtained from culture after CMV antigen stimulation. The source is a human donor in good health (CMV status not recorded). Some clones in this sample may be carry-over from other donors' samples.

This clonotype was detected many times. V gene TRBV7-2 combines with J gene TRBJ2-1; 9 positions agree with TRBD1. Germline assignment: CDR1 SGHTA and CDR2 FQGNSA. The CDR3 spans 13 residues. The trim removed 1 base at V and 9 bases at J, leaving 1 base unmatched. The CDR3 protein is CASSLGTGVEQFF. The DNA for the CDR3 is TGTGCCAGCAGCTTAGGGACAGGGGTTGAGCAGTTCTTC.

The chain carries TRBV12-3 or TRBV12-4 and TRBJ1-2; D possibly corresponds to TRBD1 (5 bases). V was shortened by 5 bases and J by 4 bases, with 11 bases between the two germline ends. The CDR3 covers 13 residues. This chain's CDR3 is CASSRDRSYGYTF. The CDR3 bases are TGTGCCAGCAGTCGGGACCGCTCCTATGGCTACACCTTC.

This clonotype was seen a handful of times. The CDR3, as DNA: TGCGCCAGCAGCTTGGAAGGCAGCCCTGAAGCTTTCTTT. Amino acid sequence: CASSLEGSPEAFF. The chain combines TRBV5-1 with TRBJ1-1, with unresolved D. The CDR3 totals 13 residues. CDR1 is SGHRS and CDR2 is YFSETQ in the germline V gene. The V end was cut by 0 bases, the J end by 6 bases, with 9 bases between. The full variable domain, with the rest looked up from reference TRBV5-1 and TRBJ1-1, is KAGVTQTPRYLIKTRGQQVTLSCSPISGHRSVSWYQQTPGQGLQFLFEYFSETQRNKGNFPGRFSGRQFSNSRSEMNVSTLELGDSALYLCASSLEGSPEAFFGQGTRLTVV.

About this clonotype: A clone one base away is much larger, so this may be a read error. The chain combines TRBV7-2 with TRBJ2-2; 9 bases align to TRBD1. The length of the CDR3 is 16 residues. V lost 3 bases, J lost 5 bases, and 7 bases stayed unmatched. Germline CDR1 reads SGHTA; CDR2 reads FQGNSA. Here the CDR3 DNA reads TGTGCCAGCAGCTTGTCCGGGACAGGGCTAACCGGGGAGCTGTTTTTT. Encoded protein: CASSLSGTGLTGELFF.

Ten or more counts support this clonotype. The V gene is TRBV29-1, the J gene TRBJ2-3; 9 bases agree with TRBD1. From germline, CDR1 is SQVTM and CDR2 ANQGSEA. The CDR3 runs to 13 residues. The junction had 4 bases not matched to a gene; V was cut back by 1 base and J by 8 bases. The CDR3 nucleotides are TGCAGCGTTGAAGTCACAGGGGGCACTACGCAGTATTTT. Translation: CSVEVTGGTTQYF.

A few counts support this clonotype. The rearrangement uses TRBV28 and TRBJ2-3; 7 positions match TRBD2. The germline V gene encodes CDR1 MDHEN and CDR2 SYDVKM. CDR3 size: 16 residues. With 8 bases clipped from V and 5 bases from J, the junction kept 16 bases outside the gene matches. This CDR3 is CASSLVPAGRGDTQYF. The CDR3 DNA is TGTGCCAGCTCCCTTGTACCAGCGGGGAGGGGAGATACGCAGTATTTT.

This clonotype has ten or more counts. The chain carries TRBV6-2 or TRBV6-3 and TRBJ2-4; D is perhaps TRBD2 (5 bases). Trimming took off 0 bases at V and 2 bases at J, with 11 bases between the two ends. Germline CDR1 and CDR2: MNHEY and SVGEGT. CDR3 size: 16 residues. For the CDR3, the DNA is TGTGCCAGCAGTTACTCGACGGGGTTGACCAAAAACATTCAGTACTTC. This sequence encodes CASSYSTGLTKNIQYF.

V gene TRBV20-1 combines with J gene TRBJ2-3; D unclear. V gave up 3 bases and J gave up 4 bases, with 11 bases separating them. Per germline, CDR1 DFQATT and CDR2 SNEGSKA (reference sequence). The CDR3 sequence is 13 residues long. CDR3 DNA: TGCAGTGCTAGTATTATTGGTCCAGATACGCAGTATTTT. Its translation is CSASIIGPDTQYF.

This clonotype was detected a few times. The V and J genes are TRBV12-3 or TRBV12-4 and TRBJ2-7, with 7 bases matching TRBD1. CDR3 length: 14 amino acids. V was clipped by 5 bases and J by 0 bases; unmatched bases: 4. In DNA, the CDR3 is TGTGCCAGCAGTCCGGGACAGTTCTCCTACGAGCAGTACTTC. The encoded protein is CASSPGQFSYEQYF.

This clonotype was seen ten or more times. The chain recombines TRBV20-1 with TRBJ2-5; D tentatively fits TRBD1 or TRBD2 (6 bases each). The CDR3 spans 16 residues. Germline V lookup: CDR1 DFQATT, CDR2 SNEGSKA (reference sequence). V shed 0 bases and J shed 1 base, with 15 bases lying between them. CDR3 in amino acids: CSARDRWGATQETQYF. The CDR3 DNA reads TGCAGTGCTAGAGATAGGTGGGGGGCCACCCAAGAGACCCAGTACTTC.